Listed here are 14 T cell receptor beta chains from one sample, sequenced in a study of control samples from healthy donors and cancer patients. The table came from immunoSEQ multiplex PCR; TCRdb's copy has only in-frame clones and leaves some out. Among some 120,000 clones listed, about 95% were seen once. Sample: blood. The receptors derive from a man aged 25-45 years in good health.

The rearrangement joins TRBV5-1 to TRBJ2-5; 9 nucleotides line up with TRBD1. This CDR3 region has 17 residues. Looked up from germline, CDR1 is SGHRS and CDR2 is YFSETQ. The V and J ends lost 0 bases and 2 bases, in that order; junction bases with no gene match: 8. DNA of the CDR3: TGCGCCAGCAGCTTGGGATTTACCGGGACAGGGCAAGAGACCCAGTACTTC. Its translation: CASSLGFTGTGQETQYF.

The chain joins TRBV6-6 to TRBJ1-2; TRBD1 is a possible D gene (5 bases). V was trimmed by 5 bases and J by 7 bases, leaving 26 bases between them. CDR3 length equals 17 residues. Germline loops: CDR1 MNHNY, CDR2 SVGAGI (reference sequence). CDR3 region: CASSQRVGSWDFRGYTF. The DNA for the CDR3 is TGTGCCAGCAGTCAGAGGGTTGGTAGTTGGGACTTCCGTGGCTACACCTTC.

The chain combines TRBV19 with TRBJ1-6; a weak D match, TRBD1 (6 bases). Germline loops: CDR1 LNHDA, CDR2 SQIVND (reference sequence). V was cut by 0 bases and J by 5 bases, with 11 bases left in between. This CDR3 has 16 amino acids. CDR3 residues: CASSIDPNRDNSPLHF. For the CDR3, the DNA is TGTGCCAGTAGTATAGATCCCAACAGGGATAATTCACCCCTCCACTTT.

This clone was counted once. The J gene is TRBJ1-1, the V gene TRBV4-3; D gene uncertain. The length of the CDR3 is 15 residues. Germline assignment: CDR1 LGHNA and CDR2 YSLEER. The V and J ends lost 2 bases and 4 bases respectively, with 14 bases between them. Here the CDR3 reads CASSQRAFEGTEAFF. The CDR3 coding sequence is TGCGCCAGCAGCCAACGCGCGTTTGAAGGCACTGAAGCTTTCTTT.

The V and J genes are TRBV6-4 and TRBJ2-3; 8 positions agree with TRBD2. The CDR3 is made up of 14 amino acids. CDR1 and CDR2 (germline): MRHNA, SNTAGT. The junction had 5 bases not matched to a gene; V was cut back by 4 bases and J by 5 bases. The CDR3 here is CASSASGGGDTQYF. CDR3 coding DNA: TGTGCCAGCAGTGCAAGCGGGGGTGGAGATACGCAGTATTTT.

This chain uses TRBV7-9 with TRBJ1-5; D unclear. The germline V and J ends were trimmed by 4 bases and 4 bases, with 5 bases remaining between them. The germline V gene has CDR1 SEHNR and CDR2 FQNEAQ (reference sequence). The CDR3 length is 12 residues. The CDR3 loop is CASSSFNQPQHF. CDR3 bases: TGTGCCAGCAGCTCCTTTAATCAGCCCCAGCATTTT.

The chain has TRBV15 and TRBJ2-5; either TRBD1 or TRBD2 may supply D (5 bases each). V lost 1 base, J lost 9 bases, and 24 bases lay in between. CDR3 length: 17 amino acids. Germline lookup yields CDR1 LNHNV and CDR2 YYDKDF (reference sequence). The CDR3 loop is CATSRVSGAVSSVAQYF. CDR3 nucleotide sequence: TGTGCCACCAGCAGAGTGTCCGGGGCGGTATCGTCGGTGGCCCAGTACTTC.

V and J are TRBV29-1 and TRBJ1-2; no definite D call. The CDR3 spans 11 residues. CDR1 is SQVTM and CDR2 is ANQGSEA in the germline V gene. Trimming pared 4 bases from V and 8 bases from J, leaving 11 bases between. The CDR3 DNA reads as TGCAGCGTTGGTGGCTTCGGGGGCTACACCTTC. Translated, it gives CSVGGFGGYTF. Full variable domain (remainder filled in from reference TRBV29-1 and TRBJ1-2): SAVISQKPSRDICQRGTSLTIQCQVDSQVTMMFWYRQQPGQSLTLIATANQGSEATYESGFVIDKFPISRPNLTFSTLTVSNMSPEDSSIYLCSVGGFGGYTFGSGTRLTVV.

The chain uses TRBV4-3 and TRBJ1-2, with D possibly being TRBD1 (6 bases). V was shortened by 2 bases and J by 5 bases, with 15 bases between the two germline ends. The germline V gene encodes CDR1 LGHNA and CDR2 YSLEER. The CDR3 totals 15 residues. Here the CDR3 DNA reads TGCGCCAGCAGCCAAAAGGCCCACAGGGAGTATGGCTACACCTTC. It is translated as CASSQKAHREYGYTF.

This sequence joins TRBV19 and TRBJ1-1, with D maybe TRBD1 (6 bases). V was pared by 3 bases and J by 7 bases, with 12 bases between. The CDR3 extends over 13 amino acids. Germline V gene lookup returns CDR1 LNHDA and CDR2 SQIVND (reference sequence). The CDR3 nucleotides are TGTGCCAGTAGTATCCAACAGGGAGGTGAAGCTTTCTTT. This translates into CASSIQQGGEAFF. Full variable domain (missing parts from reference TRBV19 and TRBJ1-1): DGGITQSPKYLFRKEGQNVTLSCEQNLNHDAMYWYRQDPGQGLRLIYYSQIVNDFQKGDIAEGYSVSREKKESFPLTVTSAQKNPTAFYLCASSIQQGGEAFFGQGTRLTVV.

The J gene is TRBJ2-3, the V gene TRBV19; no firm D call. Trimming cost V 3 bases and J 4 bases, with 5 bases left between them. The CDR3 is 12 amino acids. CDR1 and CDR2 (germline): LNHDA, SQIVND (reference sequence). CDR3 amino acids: CASSIWADTQYF. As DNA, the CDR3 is TGTGCCAGTAGTATCTGGGCAGATACGCAGTATTTT. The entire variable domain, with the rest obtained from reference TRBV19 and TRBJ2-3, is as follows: DGGITQSPKYLFRKEGQNVTLSCEQNLNHDAMYWYRQDPGQGLRLIYYSQIVNDFQKGDIAEGYSVSREKKESFPLTVTSAQKNPTAFYLCASSIWADTQYFGPGTRLTVL.

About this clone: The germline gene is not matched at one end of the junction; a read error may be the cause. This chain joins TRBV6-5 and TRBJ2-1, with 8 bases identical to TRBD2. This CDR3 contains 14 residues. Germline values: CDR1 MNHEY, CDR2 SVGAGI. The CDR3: CVSSLAGSGDEQFF. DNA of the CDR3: TGTGTCAGCAGTTTAGCGGGGTCCGGGGATGAGCAGTTCTTC.

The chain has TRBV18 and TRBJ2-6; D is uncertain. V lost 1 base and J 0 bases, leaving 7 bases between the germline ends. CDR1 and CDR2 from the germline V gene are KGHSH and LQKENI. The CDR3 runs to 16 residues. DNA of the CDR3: TGTGCCAGCTCACCACTCGACGGCTCTGGGGCCAACGTCCTGACTTTC. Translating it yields CASSPLDGSGANVLTF.

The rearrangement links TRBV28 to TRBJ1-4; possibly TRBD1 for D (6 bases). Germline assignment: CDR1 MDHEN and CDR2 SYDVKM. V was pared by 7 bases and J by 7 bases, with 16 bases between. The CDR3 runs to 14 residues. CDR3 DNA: TGTGCCAGCACCTTGGGAGGGGGTGGTGAAAAACTGTTTTTT. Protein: CASTLGGGGEKLFF.